This TCR beta chain was sequenced during a study of shared T cell receptors in the human thymus (dated by TCRdb to the early 2020s). Looking at the study overall: The study examined how the human thymus generates shared, self-reactive T-cell receptor alpha chains.

Per the germline V gene, ENHRY is the CDR1 and SYGVKD is the CDR2. The junction shows trimming of 3 bases on V and 4 bases on J, plus 14 bases between the germline ends. The CDR3 covers 15 residues, taking in both the cysteine and the phenylalanine. Only CDR3 DNA remains: 45 bases, in frame from the first base. The library was produced with the immunoSEQ multiplex PCR assay. TCRdb mirrors the immuneACCESS table, restricted to in-frame sequences. Some clones are absent from its copies; in checked studies, under half trace to an unresolved V gene, and the reason for the others is unknown. The sample yields 500,000 to 550,000 clones; about 84% were counted once. About 0.013% of the sample belongs to the ten largest clones. A word on this clone: It lacks a known antigen. Within one base of it there is no much larger clone, and no base qualities were kept.

These data also featured in a second study, about human thymus T cells. The second study reports: The donors were immunologically healthy infants in Finland who had open corrective cardiac surgery for congenital heart defects. The thymus tissue came from surgical resects taken out during corrective cardiac surgery. V and J gene segment usage appeared biased in both thymic and peripheral blood repertoires. The related research found that thymic TCR repertoires overlapped highly between unrelated individuals. The study characterized TCR alpha and beta repertoires from roughly eight infant thymus samples and a few related peripheral blood samples. Donor ages ranged from roughly 7 to 244 days, and the cohort comprised over 5 male and a couple of female infants. Thymocytes were freed from the tissue by mechanical means and kept at -70 degrees C as pellets of roughly 9-34 million cells. A QIAsymphony instrument was used to extract genomic DNA from the frozen cell pellets. The immunoSEQ multiplex PCR assay was used to amplify the TCRB and TCRAD loci from a standardized quantity of quality-controlled genomic DNA. The V(D)J region was spanned by amplicons of a length sufficient to cover the CDR3 and to identify V and J genes. The commercial immunoSEQ service was used to sequence amplicons on an Illumina platform. Corrections for primer bias and sequencing errors followed previously described methods, while TCRAD and TCRB definitions were based on the IMGT database. immunoSEQ Analyzer 3.0 and VDJTools were used for repertoire analysis, which covered basic statistics, V/J segment usage, diversity estimates, rarefaction and pairwise overlap. To estimate diversity, the Chao1, ChaoE, Efron-Thisted, Shannon and inverse Simpson indices were applied, and diversity was also estimated on datasets down-sampled to the smallest sample. For repertoire overlap, CDR3 nucleotide sequence, V gene and J gene had to match strictly, and clustering was done by Jaccard-based multidimensional scaling. On average, about 730,000 unique TCRB clonotypes were obtained from thymus samples, compared with 75,000 to 90,000 from blood samples.

The V and J genes are TRBV10-3 and TRBJ2-3; TRBD1 is a weak D gene call, 6 bases matching. This receptor was identified in a boy under three years old with a congenital heart defect. Donor details come from another sample of the same person, matched by shared clones. What was sequenced was thymocytes. The nucleotide sequence reads as follows: TGTGCCATCAGTGAAGACAGGCGGCTCCCAGATACGCAGTATTTT. This is translated as CAISEDRRLPDTQYF.